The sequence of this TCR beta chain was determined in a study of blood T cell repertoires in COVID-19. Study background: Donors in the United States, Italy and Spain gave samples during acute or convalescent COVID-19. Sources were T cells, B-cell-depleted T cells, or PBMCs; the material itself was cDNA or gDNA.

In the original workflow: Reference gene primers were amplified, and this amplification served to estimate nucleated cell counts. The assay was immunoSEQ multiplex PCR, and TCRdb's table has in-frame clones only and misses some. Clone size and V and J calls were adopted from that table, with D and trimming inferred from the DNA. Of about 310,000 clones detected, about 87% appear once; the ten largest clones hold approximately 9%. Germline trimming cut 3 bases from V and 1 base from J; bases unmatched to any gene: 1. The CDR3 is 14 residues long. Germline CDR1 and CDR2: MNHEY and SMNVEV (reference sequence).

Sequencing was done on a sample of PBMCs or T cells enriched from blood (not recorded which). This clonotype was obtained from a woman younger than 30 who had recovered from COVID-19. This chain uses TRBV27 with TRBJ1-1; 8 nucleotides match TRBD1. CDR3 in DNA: TGTGCCAGCAGTTTCGGGACAGGGAACACTGAAGCTTTCTTT. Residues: CASSFGTGNTEAFF.